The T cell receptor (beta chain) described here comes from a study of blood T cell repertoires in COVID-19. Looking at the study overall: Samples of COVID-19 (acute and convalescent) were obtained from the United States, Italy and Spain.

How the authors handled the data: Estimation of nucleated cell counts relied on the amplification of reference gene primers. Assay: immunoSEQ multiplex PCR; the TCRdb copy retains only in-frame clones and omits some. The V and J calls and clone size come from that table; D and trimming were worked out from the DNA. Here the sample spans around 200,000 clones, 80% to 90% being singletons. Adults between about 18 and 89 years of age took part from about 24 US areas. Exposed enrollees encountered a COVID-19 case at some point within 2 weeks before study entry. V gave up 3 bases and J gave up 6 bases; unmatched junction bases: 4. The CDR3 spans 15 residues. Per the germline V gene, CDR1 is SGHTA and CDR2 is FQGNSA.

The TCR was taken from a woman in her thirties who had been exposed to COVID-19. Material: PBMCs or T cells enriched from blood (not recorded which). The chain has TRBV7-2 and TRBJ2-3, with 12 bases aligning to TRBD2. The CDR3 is CASSFGTSGLDTQYF. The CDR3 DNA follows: TGTGCCAGCAGCTTCGGGACTAGCGGGTTGGATACGCAGTATTTT.